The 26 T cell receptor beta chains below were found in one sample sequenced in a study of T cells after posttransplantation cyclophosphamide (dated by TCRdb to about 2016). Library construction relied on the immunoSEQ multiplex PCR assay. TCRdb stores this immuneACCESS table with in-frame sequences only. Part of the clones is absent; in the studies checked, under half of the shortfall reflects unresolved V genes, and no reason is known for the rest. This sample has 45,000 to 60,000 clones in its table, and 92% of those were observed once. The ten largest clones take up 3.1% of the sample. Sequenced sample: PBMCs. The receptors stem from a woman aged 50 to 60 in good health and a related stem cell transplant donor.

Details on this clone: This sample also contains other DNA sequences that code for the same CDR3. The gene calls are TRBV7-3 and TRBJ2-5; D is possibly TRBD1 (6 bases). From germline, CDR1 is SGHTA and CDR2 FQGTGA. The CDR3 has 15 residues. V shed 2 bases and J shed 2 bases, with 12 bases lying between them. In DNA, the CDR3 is TGTGCCAGCAGCTTAGGCTTTGGGACACAAGAGACCCAGTACTTC. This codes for CASSLGFGTQETQYF.

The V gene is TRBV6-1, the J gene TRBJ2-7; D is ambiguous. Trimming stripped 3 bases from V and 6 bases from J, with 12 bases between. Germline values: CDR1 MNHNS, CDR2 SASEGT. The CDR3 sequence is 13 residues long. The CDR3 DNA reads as TGTGCCAGCAGTGATTCGCTGTCGCGCGAGCAGTACTTC. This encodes CASSDSLSREQYF.

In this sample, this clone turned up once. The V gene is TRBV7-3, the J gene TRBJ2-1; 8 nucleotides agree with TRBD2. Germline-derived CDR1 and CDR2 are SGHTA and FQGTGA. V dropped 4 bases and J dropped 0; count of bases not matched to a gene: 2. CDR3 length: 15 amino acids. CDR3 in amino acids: CASSSLAGSYNEQFF. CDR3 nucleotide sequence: TGTGCCAGCAGCTCCCTAGCGGGCTCCTACAATGAGCAGTTCTTC. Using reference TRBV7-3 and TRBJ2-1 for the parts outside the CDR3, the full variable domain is GAGVSQTPSNKVTEKGKYVELRCDPISGHTALYWYRQSLGQGPEFLIYFQGTGAADDSGLPNDRFFAVRPEGSVSTLKIQRTERGDSAVYLCASSSLAGSYNEQFFGPGTRLTVL.

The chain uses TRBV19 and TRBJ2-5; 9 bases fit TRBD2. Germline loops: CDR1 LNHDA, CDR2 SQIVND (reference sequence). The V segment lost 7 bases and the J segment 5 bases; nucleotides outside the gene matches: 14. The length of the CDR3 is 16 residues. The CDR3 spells CASTPGVAGVSETQYF. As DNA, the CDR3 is TGTGCCAGTACCCCGGGGGTAGCGGGAGTGAGTGAGACCCAGTACTTC.

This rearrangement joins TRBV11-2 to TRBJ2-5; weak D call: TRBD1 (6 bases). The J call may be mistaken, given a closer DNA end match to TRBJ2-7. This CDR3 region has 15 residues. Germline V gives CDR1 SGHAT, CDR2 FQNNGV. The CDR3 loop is CASSSEIGQTYEQYF. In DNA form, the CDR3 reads TGTGCCAGCAGCTCAGAGATCGGACAGACCTACGAGCAGTACTTC.

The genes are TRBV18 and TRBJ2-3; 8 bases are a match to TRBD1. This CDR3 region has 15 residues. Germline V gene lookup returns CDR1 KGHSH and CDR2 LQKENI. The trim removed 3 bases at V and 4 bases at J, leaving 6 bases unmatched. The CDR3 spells CASSPVADRADTQYF. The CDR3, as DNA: TGTGCCAGCTCACCTGTCGCGGACAGGGCAGATACGCAGTATTTT.

DNA for the CDR3: TGTGCCAGTTTTAGCGGGACCACAGATACGCAGTATTTT. Amino acid sequence: CASFSGTTDTQYF. The chain is built from TRBV2 and TRBJ2-3, with TRBD2 identical over 8 bases. The CDR3 contains 13 residues. J was trimmed by 2 bases and V by 9 bases; bases with no gene match: 4. The germline CDR1 and CDR2 sequences are SNHLY and FYNNEI.

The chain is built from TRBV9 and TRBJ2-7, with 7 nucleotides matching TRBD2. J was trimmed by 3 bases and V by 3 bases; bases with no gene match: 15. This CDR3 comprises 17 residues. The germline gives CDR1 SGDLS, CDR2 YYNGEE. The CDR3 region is CASSARPASGAVYEQYF. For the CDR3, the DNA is TGTGCCAGCAGCGCTCGGCCCGCTAGCGGAGCCGTCTACGAGCAGTACTTC.

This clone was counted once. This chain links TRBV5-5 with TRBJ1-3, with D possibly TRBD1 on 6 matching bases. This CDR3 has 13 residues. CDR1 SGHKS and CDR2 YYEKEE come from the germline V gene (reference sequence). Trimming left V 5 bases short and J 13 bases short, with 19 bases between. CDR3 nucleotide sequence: TGTGCCAGCAGTTGGGACATCGGCTCGGAGATATATTTT. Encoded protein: CASSWDIGSEIYF.

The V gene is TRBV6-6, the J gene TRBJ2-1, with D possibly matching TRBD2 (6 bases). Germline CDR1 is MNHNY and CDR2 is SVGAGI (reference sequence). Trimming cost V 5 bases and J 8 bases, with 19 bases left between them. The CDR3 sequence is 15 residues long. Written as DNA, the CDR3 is TGTGCCAGCAGTGCGGGACTCCCCCGGGGTGATGAGCAGTTCTTC. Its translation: CASSAGLPRGDEQFF.

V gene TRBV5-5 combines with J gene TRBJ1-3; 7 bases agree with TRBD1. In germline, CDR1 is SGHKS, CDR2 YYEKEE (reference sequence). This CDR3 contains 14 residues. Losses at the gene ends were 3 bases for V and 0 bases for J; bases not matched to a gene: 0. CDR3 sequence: CASSWDSSGNTIYF. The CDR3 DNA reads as TGTGCCAGCAGCTGGGACAGCTCTGGAAACACCATATATTTT. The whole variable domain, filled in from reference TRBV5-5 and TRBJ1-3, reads DAGVTQSPTHLIKTRGQQVTLRCSPISGHKSVSWYQQVLGQGPQFIFQYYEKEERGRGNFPDRFSARQFPNYSSELNVNALLLGDSALYLCASSWDSSGNTIYFGEGSWLTVV.

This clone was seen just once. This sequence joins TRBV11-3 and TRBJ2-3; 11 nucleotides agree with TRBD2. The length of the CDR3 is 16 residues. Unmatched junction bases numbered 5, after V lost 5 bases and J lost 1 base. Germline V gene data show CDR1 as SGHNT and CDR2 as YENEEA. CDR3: CASSPIAGGGTDTQYF. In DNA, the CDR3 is TGTGCCAGCAGCCCGATAGCGGGGGGGGGCACAGATACGCAGTATTTT.

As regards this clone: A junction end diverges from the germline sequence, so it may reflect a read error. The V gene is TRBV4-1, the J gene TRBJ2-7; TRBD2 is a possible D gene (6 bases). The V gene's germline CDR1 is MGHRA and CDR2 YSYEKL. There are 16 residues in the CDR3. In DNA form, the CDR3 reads TGCGCCAGCGGCCAATTTGCCTTGGAGGGATACTACGAGCAGTACTTC. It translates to CASGQFALEGYYEQYF.

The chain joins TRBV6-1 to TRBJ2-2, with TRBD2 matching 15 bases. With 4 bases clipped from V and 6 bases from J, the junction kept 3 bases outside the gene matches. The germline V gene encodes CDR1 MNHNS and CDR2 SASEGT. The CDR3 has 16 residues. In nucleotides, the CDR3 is TGTGCCAGCAGTGGGACTAGCGGGGGGGCCTCCGGGGAGCTGTTTTTT. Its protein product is CASSGTSGGASGELFF.

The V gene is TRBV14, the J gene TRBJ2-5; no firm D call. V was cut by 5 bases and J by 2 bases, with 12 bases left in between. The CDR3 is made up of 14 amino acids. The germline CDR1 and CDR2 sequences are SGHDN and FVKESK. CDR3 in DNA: TGTGCCAGCAGCAGGTCGACACAACAAGAGACCCAGTACTTC. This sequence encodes CASSRSTQQETQYF. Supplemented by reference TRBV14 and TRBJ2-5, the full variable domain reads EAGVTQFPSHSVIEKGQTVTLRCDPISGHDNLYWYRRVMGKEIKFLLHFVKESKQDESGMPNNRFLAERTGGTYSTLKVQPAELEDSGVYFCASSRSTQQETQYFGPGTRLLVL.

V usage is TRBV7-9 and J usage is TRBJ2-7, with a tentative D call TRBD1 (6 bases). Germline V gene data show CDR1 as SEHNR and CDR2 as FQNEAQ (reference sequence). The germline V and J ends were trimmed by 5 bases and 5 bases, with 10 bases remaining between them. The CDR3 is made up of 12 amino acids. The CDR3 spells CASSPWDNEQYF. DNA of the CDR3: TGTGCCAGCAGCCCCTGGGACAACGAGCAGTACTTC.

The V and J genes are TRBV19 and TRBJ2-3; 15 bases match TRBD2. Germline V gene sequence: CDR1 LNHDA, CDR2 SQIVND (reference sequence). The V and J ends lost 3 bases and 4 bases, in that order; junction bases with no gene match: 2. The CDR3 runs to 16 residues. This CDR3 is CASSIGLAGGSDTQYF. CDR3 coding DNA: TGTGCCAGTAGTATCGGACTAGCGGGAGGGTCAGATACGCAGTATTTT.

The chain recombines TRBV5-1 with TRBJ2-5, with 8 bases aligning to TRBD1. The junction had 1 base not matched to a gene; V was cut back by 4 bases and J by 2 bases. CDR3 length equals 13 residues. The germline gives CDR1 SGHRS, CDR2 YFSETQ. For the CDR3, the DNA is TGCGCCAGCAGCGGGACAGGACAAGAGACCCAGTACTTC. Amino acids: CASSGTGQETQYF.

The CDR3 loop reads CASSLAGTGMSTEAFF. The CDR3 bases are TGCGCCAGCAGCTTGGCAGGGACAGGGATGTCGACTGAAGCTTTCTTT. This sequence joins TRBV5-1 and TRBJ1-1; 9 nucleotides agree with TRBD1. J lost 5 bases, V lost 0 bases, and 8 bases had no gene match. The CDR3 is made up of 16 amino acids. Germline V gene lookup returns CDR1 SGHRS and CDR2 YFSETQ.

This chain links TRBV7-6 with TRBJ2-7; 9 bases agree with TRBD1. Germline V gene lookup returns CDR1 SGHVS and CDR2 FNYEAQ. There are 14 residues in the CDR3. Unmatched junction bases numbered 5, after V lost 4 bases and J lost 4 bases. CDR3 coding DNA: TGTGCCAGCAGCTCCTTGGACAGGGGTTACGAGCAGTACTTC. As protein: CASSSLDRGYEQYF.

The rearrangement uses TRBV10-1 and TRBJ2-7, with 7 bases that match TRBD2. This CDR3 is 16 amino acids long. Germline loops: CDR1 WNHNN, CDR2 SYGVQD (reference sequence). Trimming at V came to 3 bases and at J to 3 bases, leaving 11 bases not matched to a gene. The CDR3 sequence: CASSDGSGGLRYEQYF. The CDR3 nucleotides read TGCGCCAGCAGTGACGGGTCGGGGGGACTACGCTACGAGCAGTACTTC.

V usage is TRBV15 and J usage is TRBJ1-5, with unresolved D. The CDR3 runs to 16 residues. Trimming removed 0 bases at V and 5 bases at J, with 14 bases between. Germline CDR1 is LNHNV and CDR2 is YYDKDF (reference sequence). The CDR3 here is CATSRDTAGTDQPQHF. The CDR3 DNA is TGTGCCACCAGCAGAGATACCGCAGGTACGGATCAGCCCCAGCATTTT.

This chain's CDR3 is CASSDSDRTYEQYF. CDR3 nucleotide sequence: TGTGCCAGCAGTGACTCCGACAGGACCTACGAGCAGTACTTC. This chain joins TRBV6-1 and TRBJ2-7; a weak D match, TRBD1 (6 bases). This CDR3 is built from 14 residues. V lost 3 bases and J lost 2, with 11 bases in between. Per the germline V gene, CDR1 is MNHNS and CDR2 is SASEGT.

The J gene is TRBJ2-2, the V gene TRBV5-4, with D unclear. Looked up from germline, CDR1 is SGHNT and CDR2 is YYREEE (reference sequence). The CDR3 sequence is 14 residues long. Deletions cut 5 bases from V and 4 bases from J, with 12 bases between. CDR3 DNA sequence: TGTGCCAGCAGTTGGCAGTCGGGCACCGGGGAGCTGTTTTTT. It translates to CASSWQSGTGELFF.

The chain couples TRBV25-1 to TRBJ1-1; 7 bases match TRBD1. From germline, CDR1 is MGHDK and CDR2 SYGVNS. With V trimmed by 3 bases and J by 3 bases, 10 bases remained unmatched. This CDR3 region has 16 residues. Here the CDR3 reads CASSDPGQRADTEAFF. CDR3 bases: TGTGCCAGCAGTGATCCGGGACAGCGGGCGGACACTGAAGCTTTCTTT.

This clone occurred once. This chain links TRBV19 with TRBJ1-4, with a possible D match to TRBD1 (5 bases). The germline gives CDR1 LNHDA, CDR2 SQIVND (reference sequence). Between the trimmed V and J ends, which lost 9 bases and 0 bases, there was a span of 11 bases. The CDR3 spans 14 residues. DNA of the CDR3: TGTGCCAGCTCACAGGCCGCAACTAATGAAAAACTGTTTTTT. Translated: CASSQAATNEKLFF.